A single sample is the source of the 21 T cell receptor beta chains below, sequenced in a study of CD8 T cells in Susac syndrome. cDNA came from approximately 0.5 to 1 ug RNA primed by random hexamers. TCRdb fed the immunoSEQ multiplex PCR reads into MiXCR, producing one record per CDR3 protein. The sample lists over 350,000 distinct CDR3 sequences, approximately 85% seen once, with roughly 0.1% in the top ten. The sequencing input was CD8+ T cells from PBMCs. The receptors originated from a human donor with multiple sclerosis.

The rearrangement links TRBV19 to TRBJ2-3; tentatively, D is TRBD1 (5 bases). CDR3 length equals 14 residues. The V gene's germline CDR1 is LNHDA and CDR2 SQIVND (reference sequence). Between the trimmed V and J ends, which lost 3 bases and 7 bases, there was a span of 14 bases. The CDR3 DNA reads as TGTGCCAGTAGTATTTGGCAGGGCGACTATACGCAGTATTTT. Its protein product is CASSIWQGDYTQYF.

The chain is built from TRBV6-1 and TRBJ1-6, with D possibly matching TRBD1 (5 bases). The V end lost 10 bases, the J end lost 2 bases, and 12 bases lay between the germline ends. This CDR3 has 14 residues. CDR1 MNHNS and CDR2 SASEGT come from the germline V gene. This CDR3 is CANKVRAYNSPLHF. The CDR3 DNA reads TGTGCCAACAAGGTCAGGGCCTATAATTCACCCCTCCACTTT.

This chain connects TRBV9 to TRBJ2-3; D gene ambiguous. The germline CDR1 and CDR2 sequences are SGDLS and YYNGEE. V gave up 3 bases and J gave up 0 bases, with 14 bases separating them. This CDR3 is built from 16 residues. CDR3 sequence reads: CASSDSLYSSTDTQYF. Written as DNA, the CDR3 is TGTGCCAGCAGCGACTCACTGTACTCTAGCACAGATACGCAGTATTTT.

This clonotype was seen a handful of times. This sequence joins TRBV6-2 or TRBV6-3 and TRBJ2-7, with D perhaps TRBD2 (6 bases). V was pared by 2 bases and J by 6 bases, with 8 bases between. CDR1 and CDR2 (germline): MNHEY, SVGEGT. The CDR3 is 12 residues long. The chain's CDR3 is CASSYVGGEQYF. The CDR3 DNA follows: TGTGCCAGCAGTTACGTGGGGGGCGAGCAGTACTTC.

The V and J genes are TRBV5-1 and TRBJ1-2; 8 nucleotides line up with TRBD1. The CDR3 sequence is 15 residues long. CDR1 is SGHRS and CDR2 is YFSETQ in the germline V gene. V trimming: 4 bases; J trimming: 7 bases; junction bases outside the gene matches: 12. CDR3 protein: CASSTDRQGLGGYTF. The CDR3 bases are TGCGCCAGCAGCACAGACCGACAGGGGCTTGGTGGCTACACCTTC.

This chain links TRBV19 with TRBJ2-1; possible D gene TRBD1, 6 bases. Per germline, CDR1 LNHDA and CDR2 SQIVND (reference sequence). V lost 6 bases to trimming and J lost 5 bases, with 17 bases between them. This CDR3 contains 15 residues. As DNA, the CDR3 is TGTGCCAGTAGATATACGGGACAAGGGGACAATGAGCAGTTCTTC. This translates into CASRYTGQGDNEQFF.

This clonotype has more than one count but fewer than ten. The genes are TRBV6-1 and TRBJ2-1; TRBD2 agrees at 7 bases. Germline values: CDR1 MNHNS, CDR2 SASEGT. The CDR3 runs to 19 residues. V lost 6 bases, J lost 2 bases, and 19 bases stayed unmatched. The CDR3 loop reads CASSGGTALEPAPYNEQFF. The CDR3 DNA is TGTGCCAGCAGCGGGGGGACCGCGCTAGAACCCGCCCCCTACAATGAGCAGTTCTTC.

The genes are TRBV30 and TRBJ1-1, with no clear D. Germline values: CDR1 GTSNPN, CDR2 SVGIG (reference sequence). There are 13 residues in the CDR3. V lost 4 bases to trimming and J lost 0 bases, with 9 bases between them. The CDR3 DNA is TGTGCCTGGAAGATAGGTATGAACACTGAAGCTTTCTTT. Amino acid sequence: CAWKIGMNTEAFF.

The chain links TRBV2 to TRBJ2-7; unclear D gene. From germline, CDR1 is SNHLY and CDR2 FYNNEI. The CDR3 runs to 13 residues. V gave up 2 bases and J gave up 3 bases, with 8 bases separating them. Here the CDR3 reads CASSEPGYYEQYF. DNA for the CDR3: TGTGCCAGCAGTGAACCCGGGTACTACGAGCAGTACTTC. Together with reference TRBV2 and TRBJ2-7, the CDR3 gives the full variable domain: EPEVTQTPSHQVTQMGQEVILRCVPISNHLYFYWYRQILGQKVEFLVSFYNNEISEKSEIFDDQFSVERPDGSNFTLKIRSTKLEDSAMYFCASSEPGYYEQYFGPGTRLTVT.

This clonotype occurred once. The chain links TRBV13 to TRBJ1-4; D call uncertain. Between the trimmed V and J ends, which lost 3 bases and 5 bases, there was a span of 10 bases. Per germline, CDR1 PRHDT and CDR2 FYEKMQ (reference sequence). CDR3 length equals 14 residues. The CDR3 is CASSLKAQNEKLFF. As DNA, the CDR3 is TGTGCCAGCAGCTTGAAGGCGCAGAATGAAAAACTGTTTTTT. Variable domain in full (rest from reference TRBV13 and TRBJ1-4): AAGVIQSPRHLIKEKRETATLKCYPIPRHDTVYWYQQGPGQDPQFLISFYEKMQSDKGSIPDRFSAQQFSDYHSELNMSSLELGDSALYFCASSLKAQNEKLFFGSGTQLSVL.

The chain has TRBV28 and TRBJ2-2; D possibly corresponds to TRBD2 (6 bases). This CDR3 is 16 amino acids long. The germline V gene encodes CDR1 MDHEN and CDR2 SYDVKM. V lost 8 bases, J lost 4 bases, and 20 bases lay in between. This chain's CDR3 is CASYLRGAGGTGELFF. As DNA, the CDR3 is TGTGCCAGCTACCTCCGCGGGGCTGGGGGCACCGGGGAGCTGTTTTTT. Full variable domain (rest looked up from reference TRBV28 and TRBJ2-2): DVKVTQSSRYLVKRTGEKVFLECVQDMDHENMFWYRQDPGLGLRLIYFSYDVKMKEKGDIPEGYSVSREKKERFSLILESASTNQTSMYLCASYLRGAGGTGELFFGEGSRLTVL.

V is TRBV29-1 and J is TRBJ1-4; D remains unclear. There are 15 residues in the CDR3. The germline V gene encodes CDR1 SQVTM and CDR2 ANQGSEA. V lost 0 bases and J lost 7, with 15 bases in between. The CDR3 protein is CSVEDGEASGEKLFF. The CDR3 DNA reads TGCAGCGTTGAAGATGGCGAGGCTTCGGGTGAAAAACTGTTTTTT.

This chain joins TRBV6-5 and TRBJ1-1, with 7 bases lining up with TRBD1. The CDR3 extends over 14 amino acids. Germline V CDR1 and CDR2: MNHEY, SVGAGI. Trimming removed 6 bases from V and 5 bases from J; junction bases left unmatched: 9. The chain's CDR3 is CASRFLTGRTEAFF. In nucleotides, the CDR3 is TGTGCCAGCAGATTCCTGACAGGGCGTACTGAAGCTTTCTTT.

The chain links TRBV10-3 to TRBJ1-1; D unclear. V lost 3 bases, J lost 5 bases, and 16 bases lay in between. The CDR3 has 15 residues. The germline V gene has CDR1 ENHRY and CDR2 SYGVKD. In DNA, the CDR3 is TGTGCCATCAGTGAATCCGGACCGCCGTGGACTGAAGCTTTCTTT. Translation gives CAISESGPPWTEAFF.

This chain connects TRBV5-6 to TRBJ1-5; TRBD1 might be the D (5 bases). The CDR3 spans 14 residues. V was shortened by 5 bases and J by 2 bases, with 11 bases between the two germline ends. CDR1 is SGHDT, CDR2 YYEEEE, per germline. The CDR3 DNA follows: TGTGCCAGCAGGGATTGGGGGGGCAATCAGCCCCAGCATTTT. Translating gives CASRDWGGNQPQHF.

The chain employs TRBV20-1 and TRBJ2-1; TRBD2 might be the D (5 bases). CDR3 length: 12 residues. Germline lookup yields CDR1 DFQATT and CDR2 SNEGSKA (reference sequence). Trimming removed 7 bases at V and 0 bases at J, with 7 bases between. The CDR3 reads CSGGYSYNEQFF. Here the CDR3 DNA reads TGCAGTGGCGGGTACTCCTACAATGAGCAGTTCTTC.

The chain uses TRBV7-8 and TRBJ2-7; TRBD2 might be the D (5 bases). The CDR3 totals 14 residues. With 5 bases removed from V and 5 bases from J, the gap between germline ends came to 16 bases. Germline lookup yields CDR1 SGHVS and CDR2 FQNEAQ. The CDR3 nucleotides are TGTGCCAGCAGCCTTCAAAGAGGTAGCGACGAGCAGTACTTC. It codes for CASSLQRGSDEQYF.

V is TRBV20-1 and J is TRBJ2-3, with a possible D match to TRBD2 (6 bases). Between the trimmed V and J ends, which lost 2 bases and 6 bases, there was a span of 24 bases. Germline V gene data show CDR1 as DFQATT and CDR2 as SNEGSKA (reference sequence). This CDR3 is built from 17 residues. In DNA, the CDR3 is TGCAGTGCTAGAAACCCCCGGGAGCTAGCCCCCGTCGATACGCAGTATTTT. Its protein product is CSARNPRELAPVDTQYF.

The chain couples TRBV20-1 to TRBJ2-7; the D gene is possibly TRBD2 (5 bases). There are 13 residues in the CDR3. Trimming left V 1 base short and J 1 base short, with 8 bases between. Germline V gives CDR1 DFQATT, CDR2 SNEGSKA (reference sequence). The CDR3 region has the DNA TGCAGTGCTAGAGGGCGGACTTCCTACGAGCAGTACTTC. Residues: CSARGRTSYEQYF.

The chain has TRBV3-1 and TRBJ2-2; D is ambiguous. Germline lookup yields CDR1 LGHDT and CDR2 YNNKEL (reference sequence). V dropped 4 bases and J dropped 3 bases, with 9 bases sitting between them. CDR3 size: 14 residues. The CDR3 region is CASSPRKYTGELFF. The CDR3 nucleotides read TGTGCCAGCAGCCCCAGGAAGTACACCGGGGAGCTGTTTTTT.

This sequence joins TRBV12-3 or TRBV12-4 and TRBJ1-4; 8 bases map to TRBD1. This CDR3 region has 14 residues. J gave up 8 bases and V 8 bases, and 10 bases lay outside the gene matches. CDR3 coding DNA: TGTGCCAGCTCCAGACAGGGGATCGGCGAAAAACTGTTTTTT. Its protein product is CASSRQGIGEKLFF.